The T cell receptor (beta chain) under discussion was sequenced for a study of shared T cell receptors in the human thymus. Assay: immunoSEQ multiplex PCR; the TCRdb copy retains only in-frame clones and omits some. There are just under 550,000 clones in the sample; about 80% occur only once, and roughly 0.013% lies in the top ten. Another study also made use of these data, one on human thymus T cells. That source adds: Thymus tissue was removed during corrective cardiac surgery. Thymic and blood repertoires seemed to favor certain V and J genes. Unrelated individuals reportedly shared highly overlapping thymic TCR repertoires.

The sequence was collected from a boy younger than two with a congenital heart defect. The sequencing sample was made of thymocytes.

This CDR3 is CASRLRTSGTDTQYF. Written as DNA, the CDR3 is TGTGCCAGCAGACTTCGGACTAGCGGCACAGATACGCAGTATTTT. The gene calls are TRBV6-5 and TRBJ2-3; TRBD2 matches 9 bases. V shed 6 bases, J shed 1 base, and the junction held 5 bases outside the gene matches. The germline gives CDR1 MNHEY, CDR2 SVGAGI. The CDR3 length is 15 residues.